This T cell receptor (beta chain) was sequenced for a study of T cell changes during pregnancy in multiple sclerosis (dated by TCRdb to the late 2010s). The study in broad terms: The study looked at changes in the T cell repertoire across pregnancy in women with multiple sclerosis.

The method behind the library was the immunoSEQ multiplex PCR assay. TCRdb stores this immuneACCESS table with in-frame sequences only. Part of the clones is absent; in the studies checked, under half of the shortfall reflects unresolved V genes, and no reason is known for the rest. The sample includes 45,000 to 55,000 clones, with 90% to 95% observed a single time. The top ten hold more than 0.85% of the sample. This clone has only a few counts. Its recognized antigen is unknown. Base qualities are not at hand, and no much larger clone is one base apart. The CDR1 and CDR2 encoded by the germline V gene are KGHSH and LQKENI. The cysteine opens and the phenylalanine closes a CDR3 of 18 amino acids. Only the CDR3 portion is preserved as DNA: 54 bases, with reading frame beginning at the first base. For this chain, trimming is 0 bases at the V end and 6 bases at the J end, and the number of junction bases without a gene match is 9.

The sequence links TRBV18 to TRBJ1-3, with 12 bases in between that match TRBD1. This receptor was taken from a female donor with multiple sclerosis, enrolled in a pregnancy study. The sample in question was peripheral blood, obtained after pregnancy. In nucleotides, the sequence is TGTGCCAGCTCACCACCCCCTGAGGCGGGACAGGGGGCAAACACCATATATTTT. Translated, this gives CASSPPPEAGQGANTIYF. The variable domain in full, with residues beyond the CDR3 obtained from the reference TRBV18 and TRBJ1-3 genes, is NAGVMQNPRHLVRRRGQEARLRCSPMKGHSHVYWYRQLPEEGLKFMVYLQKENIIDESGMPKERFSAEFPKEGPSILRIQQVVRGDSAAYFCASSPPPEAGQGANTIYFGEGSWLTVV.